This note documents a single T cell receptor (beta chain) sequence. Which antigen it targets is not known. The input lacks base qualities; no much larger clone sits a single base away. The donors were 40 or so Caucasian individuals from Russia, aged about 6 to 100 years, who were systemically healthy. About 10 milliliters of peripheral blood were drawn from each donor into EDTA-treated Vacutainer tubes. PBMCs were isolated by Ficoll-Paque density-gradient centrifugation, with at least 7 million obtained per sample. Trizol reagent was used to extract total RNA from PBMCs, with at least 5 micrograms per sample. The percentages of naive CD45RAhigh/CD27high T cells were determined by flow cytometry on a PBMC aliquot from every donor. The data originate from a study of blood T cells in healthy people across ages (dated by TCRdb to between 2014 and 2017). Study-level background: Template switching captured roughly one uniquely barcoded TCR beta cDNA molecule per two T cells in model experiments. Age-related changes in TCR beta repertoire diversity were measured in the study by deep sequencing normalized with unique cDNA molecular identifiers. The donors were divided into four age groups: young (average 16 years), middle-aged (approximately 42), aged (under 70) and long-lived (roughly 86). Donors of different ages were randomly distributed across sequencing lanes to avoid experimental bias. Using the same blood draw, the study looked at two additional independent replicas of 1 million unique cDNA reads for two donors, one aged 18 to 30 and the other aged 80 or older. General conclusions and limits of the study: Because profiling used bulk unsorted PBMCs, naive and antigen-experienced compartments could not be compared conclusively. Estimates of total diversity based on one million sequenced T cells were considered lower bounds and underestimates. Because the CMV infection status of the donors was unknown, age-related changes in expanded clonotypes may potentially have been confounded. Compared with the aged group, more naive CD4+ T cells, fewer expanded clones and increased TCR diversity were shown by the long-lived group, suggesting age selection. A strong correlation was found between observed TCR beta diversity and the percentage of naive T cells measured by flow cytometry. Observed TCR beta diversity per million T cells fell roughly linearly with age, and a significant reduction was already apparent by age roughly 40.

V and J are trimmed by 2 bases and 6 bases, and the gene matches miss 23 bases of the junction. From its cysteine to its phenylalanine, the CDR3 spans 20 amino acids. Solely the CDR3 DNA is kept, with 60 bases framed from the first base. CDR1 MNHEY and CDR2 SVGEGT are derived from the germline V gene. Libraries were made using 5' RACE. Instrument used: Illumina HiSeq 2500. A second roughly 6 to 11 cycle PCR used a sample-barcoded 5' primer and a J-beta primer mix. A template-switch 5' adaptor carrying 12 random nucleotides introduced a unique molecular identifier onto each TCR beta cDNA molecule. Each sample yielded at least 2.5 million CDR3-containing paired-end reads. First-strand cDNA was synthesized from all RNA with the Mint cDNA synthesis kit, primed by a TRBC-specific oligonucleotide. After uracil-DNA glycosylase treatment, a first 18-cycle PCR used universal primers M1SS and BC2_uni_R on all cDNA. The source study handled its data this way. Normalization of each sample was performed by random selection of 1 million high-quality reads, each carrying a distinct molecular identifier. Reads with shared molecular identifiers were discarded instead of being binned into consensus sequences. CDR3 identification, clonotype clustering and error correction used MiTCR with a Q25 quality threshold and the strictest error-elimination algorithm. A nonparametric unseen species model with Euler transformation was used to estimate lower-bound total TCR beta diversity. TCRdb trimmed public reads at Q25 via fastp, called clones via MiXCR and kept in-frame beta chains. Entries that share a CDR3 protein sequence are merged under the most common genes and DNA. TCRdb's processing, not the study's, gives the V and J calls here. The sample table holds 800,000 to 1,000,000 distinct CDR3 sequences, of which around 48% were seen once. The top ten clones comprise roughly 13% of the sample.

The sequenced sample consisted of blood. The source of this sequence is a man in his thirties or forties in good health. The rearrangement joined TRBV6-2 or TRBV6-3 to TRBJ2-7, with 9 middle bases fitting TRBD2. The CDR3 region has the sequence CASSYPRLAGQHAPYSEQYF. The sequenced DNA: TGTGCCAGCAGTTACCCCCGTCTAGCGGGACAACACGCTCCCTACTCCGAGCAGTACTTC.